A selection of T cell receptor beta chains follows, all from one sample in a study of T-cell memory formation after mild COVID-19. TCRdb ran MiXCR on the 5' RACE reads and lists one entry per CDR3 protein. The repertoire consists of hundreds of thousands of distinct CDR3 sequences, with about a fifth occurring once and the leading ten covering 9.5% to 15%. What was sequenced was PBMCs or a T cell subset sorted from them (not recorded which). The receptor source for this set is an adult woman who had mild COVID-19 (a few samples of this study predate the infection). Cell type and time point are not known. Each CDR3 is given with its conserved first and last residue. Not all rows give a size; the values are once, few, many and, for expanded clones, a class.

clone_size j_call v_call cdr3_aa
NA TRBJ1-6 TRBV20-1 CSASRSPQGEPLHF
NA TRBJ1-2 TRBV7-9 CASSPRTGSTNYGYTF
NA TRBJ1-2 TRBV11-2 CASSLDRWGTNYGYTF
NA TRBJ2-1 TRBV20-1 CSAFYPSGRMDEQFF
few TRBJ2-1 TRBV24-1 CATSKTGGGRNEQFF
NA TRBJ1-3 TRBV5-1 CASSLGRFESGNTIYF
NA TRBJ1-2 TRBV12-3/TRBV12-4 CASSLAGARGYTF
NA TRBJ2-3 TRBV7-2 CASSRQGYSTDTQYF
few TRBJ2-6 TRBV5-5 CASSSAGTGANVLTF
NA TRBJ2-5 TRBV7-2 CASSLVTQETQYF
NA TRBJ2-3 TRBV6-2/TRBV6-3 CASSRPGTSGHTDTQYF
few TRBJ2-7 TRBV29-1 CSVQDGSVYEQYF
NA TRBJ1-5 TRBV12-3/TRBV12-4 CASSFNANQPQHF
NA TRBJ2-3 TRBV20-1 CSAGTALGTDTQYF
NA TRBJ1-1 TRBV20-1 CSAIIRNTEAFF
NA TRBJ2-1 TRBV3-1 CASRLGTVRYNEQFF
once TRBJ2-7 TRBV3-1 CASSQGSLAGSYEQYF
NA TRBJ2-2 TRBV24-1 CATSDPWATGELFF
few TRBJ2-7 TRBV28 CATETGRGYEQYF
NA TRBJ2-3 TRBV4-2 CASSQTGQNTDTQYF
NA TRBJ2-2 TRBV24-1 CATSASGTGELFF
few TRBJ2-2 TRBV7-7 CASSLDPAGDANTGELFF
NA TRBJ1-2 TRBV12-3/TRBV12-4 CASSLRGQGVAYYGYTF
few TRBJ2-1 TRBV9 CASSVVGNHNEQFF
NA TRBJ2-3 TRBV5-1 CASSPLLAGAPDTQYF